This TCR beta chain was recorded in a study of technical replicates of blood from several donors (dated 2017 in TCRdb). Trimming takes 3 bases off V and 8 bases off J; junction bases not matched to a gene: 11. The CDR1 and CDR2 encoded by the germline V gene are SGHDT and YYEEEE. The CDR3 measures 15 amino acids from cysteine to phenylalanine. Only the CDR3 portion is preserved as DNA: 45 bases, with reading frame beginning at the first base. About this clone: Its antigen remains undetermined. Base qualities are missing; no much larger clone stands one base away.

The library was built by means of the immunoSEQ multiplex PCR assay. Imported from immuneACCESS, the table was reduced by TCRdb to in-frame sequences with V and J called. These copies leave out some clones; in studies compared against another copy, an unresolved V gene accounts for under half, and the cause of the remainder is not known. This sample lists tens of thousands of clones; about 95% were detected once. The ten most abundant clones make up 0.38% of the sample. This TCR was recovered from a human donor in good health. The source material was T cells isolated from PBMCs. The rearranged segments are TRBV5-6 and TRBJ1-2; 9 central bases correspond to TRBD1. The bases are TGTGCCAGCAGCTCGGACAATGACAGGGGGAAGGGCTACACCTTC. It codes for CASSSDNDRGKGYTF.